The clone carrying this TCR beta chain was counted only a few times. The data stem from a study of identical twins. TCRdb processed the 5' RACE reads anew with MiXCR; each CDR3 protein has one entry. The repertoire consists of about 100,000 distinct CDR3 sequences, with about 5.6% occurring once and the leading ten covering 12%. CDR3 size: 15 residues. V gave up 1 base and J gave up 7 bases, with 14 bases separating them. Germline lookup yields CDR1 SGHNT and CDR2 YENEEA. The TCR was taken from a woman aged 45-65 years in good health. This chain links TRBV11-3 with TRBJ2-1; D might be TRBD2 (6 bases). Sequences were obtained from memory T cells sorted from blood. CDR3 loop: CASSLAQRVANEQFF. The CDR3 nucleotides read TGTGCCAGCAGCTTAGCCCAGCGGGTTGCAAATGAGCAGTTCTTC. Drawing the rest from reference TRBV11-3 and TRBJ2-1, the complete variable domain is EAGVVQSPRYKIIEKKQPVAFWCNPISGHNTLYWYLQNLGQGPELLIRYENEEAVDDSQLPKDRFSAERLKGVDSTLKIQPAELGDSAVYLCASSLAQRVANEQFFGPGTRLTVL.